This T cell receptor (beta chain) stems from a study of graft-versus-host responses after intestinal transplantation. CDR1 is SGDLS and CDR2 is YYNGEE in the germline V gene. The V gene end was trimmed by 0 bases and the J gene end by 6 bases; junction bases not matched to a gene: 4. The CDR3 sequence is 14 residues long. This clone was detected once. Its antigen is not identified. Data came from immunoSEQ multiplex PCR; TCRdb stores just in-frame clones and leaves some out. This sample has about 66,000 clones, with around 91% found just once. Source: unstimulated CD8+ T cells sorted from spleen or lymph node cells, taken before intestinal transplant. The chain carries TRBV9 and TRBJ2-7; TRBD1 agrees at 9 bases. This TCR was recovered from a human donor who received an intestinal transplant. CDR3: CASSVEQGAVEQYF. DNA of the CDR3: TGTGCCAGCAGCGTAGAACAGGGGGCCGTCGAGCAGTACTTC.